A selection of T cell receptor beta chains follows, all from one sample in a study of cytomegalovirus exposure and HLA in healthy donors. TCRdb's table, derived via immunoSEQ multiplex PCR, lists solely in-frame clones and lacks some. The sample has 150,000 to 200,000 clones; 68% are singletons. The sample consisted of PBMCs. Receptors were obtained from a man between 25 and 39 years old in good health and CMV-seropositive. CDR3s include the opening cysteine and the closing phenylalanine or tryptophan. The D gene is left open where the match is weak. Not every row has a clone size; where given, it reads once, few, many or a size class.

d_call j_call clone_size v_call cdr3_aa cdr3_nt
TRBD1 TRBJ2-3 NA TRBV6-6 CASSYTPGQRTDTQYF TGTGCCAGCAGTTATACTCCGGGACAGCGCACAGATACGCAGTATTTT
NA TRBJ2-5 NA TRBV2 CASTPGARETQYF TGTGCCAGCACCCCGGGAGCTCGAGAGACCCAGTACTTC
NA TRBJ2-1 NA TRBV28 CASSPTPRAGIYNEQFF TGTGCCAGCAGTCCTACCCCCAGGGCAGGGATCTACAATGAGCAGTTCTTC
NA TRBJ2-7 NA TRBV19 CASSMGPGLYEQYF TGTGCCAGTAGTATGGGGCCAGGGTTGTACGAGCAGTACTTC
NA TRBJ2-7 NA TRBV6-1 CASNWGGYFYEQYF TGTGCCAGCAACTGGGGCGGTTACTTCTACGAGCAGTACTTC
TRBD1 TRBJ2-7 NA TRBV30 CAWVNRGNEQYF TGTGCCTGGGTGAACAGGGGAAACGAGCAGTACTTC
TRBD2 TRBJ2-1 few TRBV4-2 CASSQDLGAGGTGEQFF TGTGCCAGCAGCCAAGATCTTGGAGCGGGAGGAACCGGTGAGCAGTTCTTC
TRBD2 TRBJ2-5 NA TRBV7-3 CASSKTGGEETQYF TGTGCCAGCAGTAAAACGGGGGGGGAAGAGACCCAGTACTTC
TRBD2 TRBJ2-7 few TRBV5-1 CASIPAGDPNEQYF TGCGCCAGCATACCGGCGGGGGACCCTAACGAGCAGTACTTC
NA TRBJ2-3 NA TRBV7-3 CASSPQSANTQYF TGTGCCAGCAGCCCCCAGTCCGCAAATACGCAGTATTTT
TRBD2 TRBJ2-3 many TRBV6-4 CASSEGTSGTDTQYF TGTGCCAGCAGTGAAGGGACTAGCGGCACAGATACGCAGTATTTT
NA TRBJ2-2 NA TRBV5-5 CASSSRQEENTGELFF TGTGCCAGCAGCTCACGACAGGAAGAGAACACCGGGGAGCTGTTTTTT
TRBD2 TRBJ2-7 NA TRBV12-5 CASGFGGGTSDEQYF TGTGCTAGTGGTTTTGGCGGAGGGACTAGTGACGAGCAGTACTTC
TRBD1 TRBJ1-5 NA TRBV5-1 CASSLGQGGQPQHF TGCGCCAGCAGCCTGGGACAGGGAGGTCAGCCCCAGCATTTT
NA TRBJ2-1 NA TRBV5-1 CASSSPFPPYNEQFF TGCGCCAGCAGCTCCCCTTTTCCCCCTTACAATGAGCAGTTCTTC
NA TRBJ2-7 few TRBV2 CASRPTGVRAYEQYF TGTGCCAGCAGACCGACGGGGGTACGGGCCTACGAGCAGTACTTC
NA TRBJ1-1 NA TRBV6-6 CASINGGTNTEAFF TGTGCCAGCATCAACGGCGGGACGAACACTGAAGCTTTCTTT
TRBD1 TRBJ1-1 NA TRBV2 CASGGTGGYTEAFF TGTGCCAGTGGGGGGACAGGGGGCTATACTGAAGCTTTCTTT
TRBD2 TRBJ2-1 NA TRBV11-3 CASSLQAGENGEQFF TGTGCCAGCAGCTTACAAGCGGGAGAGAACGGTGAGCAGTTCTTC
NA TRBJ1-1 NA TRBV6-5 CASRQQGFTEAFF TGTGCCAGCAGGCAACAGGGATTCACTGAAGCTTTCTTT
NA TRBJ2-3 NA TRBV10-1 CASSDTSGDNTDTQYF TGCGCCAGCAGTGATACCAGCGGAGACAATACAGATACGCAGTATTTT
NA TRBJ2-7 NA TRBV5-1 CASSLTSEQYF TGTGCCAGCAGCTTGACATCCGAGCAGTACTTC
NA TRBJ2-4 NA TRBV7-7 CASSLVIAKAKNIQYF TGTGCCAGCAGCTTAGTGATAGCTAAAGCCAAAAACATTCAGTACTTC
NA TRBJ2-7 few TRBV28 CASKGEGEQYF TGTGCCAGCAAGGGGGAGGGGGAGCAGTACTTC
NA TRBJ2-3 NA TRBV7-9 CASSLIGSGTDTQYF TGTGCCAGCAGCTTAATCGGGTCCGGGACAGATACGCAGTATTTT
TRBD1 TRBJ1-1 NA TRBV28 CASNHAEGAITEAFF TGTGCCAGTAACCACGCCGAGGGGGCCATCACTGAAGCTTTCTTT
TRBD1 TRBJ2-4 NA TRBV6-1 CASSEATGGAKNIQYF TGTGCCAGCAGTGAAGCAACAGGGGGAGCCAAAAACATTCAGTACTTC
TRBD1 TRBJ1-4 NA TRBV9 CASSGQGAGEKLFF TGTGCCAGCAGTGGACAGGGGGCCGGAGAAAAACTGTTTTTT
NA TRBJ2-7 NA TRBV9 CASREAAPPVCEQYF TGTGCCAGCAGGGAGGCGGCGCCCCCGGTCTGCGAGCAGTACTTC
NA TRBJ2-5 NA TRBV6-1 CASSERDGGGETQYF TGTGCCAGCAGTGAGAGGGACGGGGGTGGGGAGACCCAGTACTTC
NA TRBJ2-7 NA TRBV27 CASSLAQGNEQYF TGTGCCAGCAGTTTGGCCCAGGGGAACGAGCAGTACTTC
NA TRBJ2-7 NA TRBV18 CASSPRQVEDYEQYF TGTGCCAGCTCACCCCGACAGGTAGAGGACTACGAGCAGTACTTC
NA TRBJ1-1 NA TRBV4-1 CASSLSLPGGTEAFF TGCGCCAGCAGCCTTAGTCTCCCGGGGGGGACTGAAGCTTTCTTT